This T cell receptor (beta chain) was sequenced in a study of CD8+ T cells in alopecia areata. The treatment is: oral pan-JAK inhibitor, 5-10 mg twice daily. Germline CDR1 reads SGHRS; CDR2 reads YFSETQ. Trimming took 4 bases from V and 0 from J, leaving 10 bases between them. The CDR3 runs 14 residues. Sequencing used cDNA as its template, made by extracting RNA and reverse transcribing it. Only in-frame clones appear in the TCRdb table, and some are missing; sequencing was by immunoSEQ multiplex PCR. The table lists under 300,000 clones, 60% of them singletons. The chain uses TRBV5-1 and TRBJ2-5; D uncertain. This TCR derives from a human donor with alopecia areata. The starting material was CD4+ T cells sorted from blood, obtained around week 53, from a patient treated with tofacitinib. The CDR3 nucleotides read TGCGCCAGCAGCCCTGGGGTTGACCAAGAGACCCAGTACTTC. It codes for CASSPGVDQETQYF.